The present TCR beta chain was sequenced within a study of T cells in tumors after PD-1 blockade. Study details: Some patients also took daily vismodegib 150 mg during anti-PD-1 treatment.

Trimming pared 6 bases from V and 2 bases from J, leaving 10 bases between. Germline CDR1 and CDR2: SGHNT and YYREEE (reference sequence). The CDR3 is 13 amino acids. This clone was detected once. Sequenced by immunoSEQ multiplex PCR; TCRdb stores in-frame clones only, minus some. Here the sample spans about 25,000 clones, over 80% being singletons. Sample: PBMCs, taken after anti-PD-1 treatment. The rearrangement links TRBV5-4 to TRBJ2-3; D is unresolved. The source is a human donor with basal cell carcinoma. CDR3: CASTTETTDTQYF. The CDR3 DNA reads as TGTGCCAGCACTACAGAGACCACAGATACGCAGTATTTT.